These T cell receptor beta chains were read from a single sample in a study of OX40 agonist ivuxolimab in advanced cancers. Using immunoSEQ multiplex PCR, the repertoire was profiled, and TCRdb retains in-frame clones only, with some absent. Of approximately 44,000 clones listed, 80% are singletons. The sample in question was CD4+ or CD8+ T cells sorted from blood, obtained in a trial of the OX40 agonist ivuxolimab. Every receptor here comes from an adult with an advanced solid tumor such as melanoma, head and neck, liver or kidney cancer. CDR3s include the opening cysteine and the closing phenylalanine or tryptophan. Fields, in order: D gene, V gene, clone size, J gene, CDR3 protein, CDR3 DNA. The D gene is left open where the match is weak. Expanded clones are given a class, and other clones once, few, many or no size at all.

TRBD1	TRBV30	-	TRBJ2-5	CAWSLNTGAQETQYF	TGTGCCTGGAGTCTAAATACAGGGGCCCAAGAGACCCAGTACTTC
TRBD2	TRBV7-9	-	TRBJ2-7	CASSWLAGAGEQYF	TGTGCCAGCAGTTGGCTAGCGGGAGCGGGCGAGCAGTACTTC
-	TRBV10-3	-	TRBJ2-4	CAISGETGSKNIQYF	TGTGCCATCAGTGGGGAAACAGGGAGTAAAAACATTCAGTACTTC
-	TRBV28	medium-sized	TRBJ2-7	CASSLETVTSSYEQYF	TGTGCCAGCAGCCTAGAGACTGTGACTAGCTCCTACGAGCAGTACTTC
TRBD1	TRBV28	-	TRBJ1-5	CASSWGDRVQPQHF	TGTGCCAGCAGTTGGGGGGACAGGGTACAGCCCCAGCATTTT
-	TRBV6-5	-	TRBJ2-7	CASNTPSGPNEQYF	TGTGCCAGCAACACTCCGAGCGGACCTAACGAGCAGTACTTC
TRBD2	TRBV5-1	-	TRBJ2-7	CASSLGGGSGRYEQYF	TGCGCCAGCAGCTTGGGGGGGGGCAGCGGGAGATACGAGCAGTACTTC
TRBD1	TRBV6-5	-	TRBJ1-2	CASSYIGTGEYGYTF	TGTGCCAGCAGTTACATAGGGACAGGGGAGTATGGCTACACCTTC
-	TRBV7-3	-	TRBJ2-1	CASSLDRNEQFF	TGTGCCAGCAGCTTAGATCGCAATGAGCAGTTCTTC
-	TRBV30	-	TRBJ2-1	CAWSVVAGNEQFF	TGTGCCTGGAGTGTCGTGGCTGGCAATGAGCAGTTCTTC
-	TRBV9	few	TRBJ1-2	CASSSALVAEANYGYTF	TGTGCCAGCAGCTCGGCGCTAGTGGCGGAAGCTAACTATGGCTACACCTTC
-	TRBV28	-	TRBJ2-2	CASNPGVYTGELFF	TGTGCCAGCAACCCCGGGGTCTACACCGGGGAGCTGTTTTTT
-	TRBV6-1	-	TRBJ2-5	CASSGTLWETQYF	TGTGCCAGCAGTGGGACACTCTGGGAGACCCAGTACTTC
-	TRBV6-1	-	TRBJ2-3	CASSEADRLGRIYF	TGTGCCAGCAGTGAAGCTGATAGGCTAGGAAGGATATATTTT
TRBD2	TRBV6-1	-	TRBJ2-1	CASSASGSSYNEQFF	TGTGCCAGCAGTGCCAGCGGGAGCTCCTACAATGAGCAGTTCTTC
-	TRBV7-2	-	TRBJ2-6	CASSLFWAPSSGANVLTF	TGTGCCAGCAGCTTATTCTGGGCCCCGAGCTCTGGGGCCAACGTCCTGACTTTC
TRBD1	TRBV18	many	TRBJ1-5	CASSPGQGGNQPQHF	TGTGCCAGCTCACCCGGACAGGGAGGCAATCAGCCCCAGCATTTT
-	TRBV19	few	TRBJ1-5	CASRRSGNSNQPQHF	TGTGCCAGTAGAAGGTCTGGGAATAGCAATCAGCCCCAGCATTTT
-	TRBV2	-	TRBJ2-7	CASSPKYEQYF	TGTGCCAGCAGCCCTAAGTACGAGCAGTACTTC
-	TRBV5-1	once	TRBJ2-2	CASSIGTVGTGELFF	TGCGCCAGCAGCATAGGGACGGTGGGGACCGGGGAGCTGTTTTTT
TRBD2	TRBV6-1	-	TRBJ2-3	CASSGGSTGTDTQYF	TGTGCCAGCAGCGGGGGGTCCACTGGCACAGATACGCAGTATTTT
-	TRBV2	once	TRBJ2-7	CASRDRPHEQYF	TGTGCCAGCAGAGATCGGCCGCACGAGCAGTACTTC
TRBD1	TRBV28	once	TRBJ1-4	CASSLGQGFEKLFF	TGTGCCAGCAGTTTAGGACAGGGTTTTGAAAAACTGTTTTTT
TRBD1	TRBV29-1	few	TRBJ2-5	CSGRQGVETQYF	TGCAGCGGCCGTCAGGGGGTAGAGACCCAGTACTTC
TRBD1	TRBV28	-	TRBJ2-1	CASSWSGTGSYNEQFF	TGTGCCAGCAGCTGGTCCGGGACAGGGTCCTACAATGAGCAGTTCTTC
TRBD1	TRBV7-2	-	TRBJ2-3	CASSLDRARGRRDTQYF	TGTGCCAGCAGCTTAGATCGGGCCAGGGGGCGAAGAGATACGCAGTATTTT
TRBD2	TRBV6-5	-	TRBJ2-2	CASSYRAGGLTGELFF	TGTGCCAGCAGTTACCGGGCGGGAGGGCTCACCGGGGAGCTGTTTTTT
TRBD1	TRBV18	-	TRBJ2-7	CASSPPGQSYEQYF	TGTGCCAGCTCACCACCGGGACAGTCTTACGAGCAGTACTTC
TRBD2	TRBV10-3	-	TRBJ2-7	CAISELAGATYEQYF	TGTGCCATCAGTGAACTAGCGGGAGCTACCTACGAGCAGTACTTC
-	TRBV28	-	TRBJ1-1	CASRWGGMNTEAFF	TGTGCCAGCAGATGGGGAGGAATGAACACTGAAGCTTTCTTT
-	TRBV12-5	-	TRBJ1-1	CASGLEPNTEAFF	TGTGCTAGTGGTTTGGAGCCGAACACTGAAGCTTTCTTT
-	TRBV7-2	-	TRBJ2-7	CASSLSSGEQYF	TGTGCCAGCAGCCTTTCAAGCGGCGAGCAGTACTTC
-	TRBV7-2	-	TRBJ2-2	CASSPTHTGELFF	TGTGCCAGCAGCCCGACCCACACCGGGGAGCTGTTTTTT
-	TRBV4-3	few	TRBJ1-3	CASSQDGASEGNTIYF	TGCGCCAGCAGCCAAGATGGGGCCAGCGAGGGAAACACCATATATTTT
-	TRBV9	-	TRBJ2-3	CASSLSADTQYF	TGTGCCAGCAGCCTTAGCGCAGATACGCAGTATTTT
-	TRBV15	-	TRBJ1-5	CATSRDRYSNQPQHF	TGTGCCACCAGCAGAGATAGGTACAGCAATCAGCCCCAGCATTTT
-	TRBV18	-	TRBJ1-5	CASSPETGDQPQHF	TGTGCCAGCTCACCTGAGACCGGTGATCAGCCCCAGCATTTT
TRBD2	TRBV18	-	TRBJ2-1	CASSQTSGGTNEQFF	TGTGCCAGCTCACAGACTAGCGGGGGCACCAATGAGCAGTTCTTC
TRBD2	TRBV12-5	-	TRBJ2-1	CASGLRLAGKNNEQFF	TGTGCTAGTGGTCTACGGCTAGCGGGAAAGAACAATGAGCAGTTCTTC
TRBD2	TRBV11-2	-	TRBJ2-7	CASSLLAGGYEQYF	TGTGCCAGCAGCTTACTAGCGGGAGGCTACGAGCAGTACTTC
TRBD2	TRBV18	few	TRBJ2-1	CASSPLGTSGYNEQFF	TGTGCCAGCTCACCACTTGGGACTAGCGGATACAATGAGCAGTTCTTC
-	TRBV30	medium-sized	TRBJ1-2	CAWSVGLGPYGYTF	TGTGCCTGGAGTGTGGGGCTGGGGCCCTATGGCTACACCTTC
-	TRBV7-8	-	TRBJ2-7	CASSLAPRGRGEQYF	TGTGCCAGCAGCTTAGCCCCCAGGGGCAGGGGCGAGCAGTACTTC
-	TRBV18	-	TRBJ2-7	CASSPSDRPYEQYF	TGTGCCAGCTCACCCTCGGACAGACCCTACGAGCAGTACTTC
-	TRBV5-4	-	TRBJ1-5	CASSLEPQQPQHF	TGTGCCAGCAGCCTGGAACCACAACAGCCCCAGCATTTT